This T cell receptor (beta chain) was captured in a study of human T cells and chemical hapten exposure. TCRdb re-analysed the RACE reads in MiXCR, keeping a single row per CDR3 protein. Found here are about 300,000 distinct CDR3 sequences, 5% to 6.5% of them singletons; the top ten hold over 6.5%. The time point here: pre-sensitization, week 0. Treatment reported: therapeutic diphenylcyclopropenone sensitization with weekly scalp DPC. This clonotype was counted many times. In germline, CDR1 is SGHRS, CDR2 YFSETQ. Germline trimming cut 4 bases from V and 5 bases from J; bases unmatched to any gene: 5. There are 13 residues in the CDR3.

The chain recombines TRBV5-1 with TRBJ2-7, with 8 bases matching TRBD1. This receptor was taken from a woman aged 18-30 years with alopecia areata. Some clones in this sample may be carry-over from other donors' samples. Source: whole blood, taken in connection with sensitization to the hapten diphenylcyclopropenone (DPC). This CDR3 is CASSPDRVNEQYF. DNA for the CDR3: TGCGCCAGCAGCCCGGACAGGGTCAACGAGCAGTACTTC.